This T cell receptor beta chain was sequenced in a study of CD4 and CD8 cells across lung adenocarcinoma regions (dated by TCRdb to 2017 to 2018). Background on the whole study: The study compared tumor centers with tumor margins to examine intratumor heterogeneity of the T cell receptor repertoire.

Of note for this clonotype: What this receptor recognizes is not known. No base quality information exists; no much larger clone differs at one position.

Patients with localized lung adenocarcinoma, a subtype of non-small cell lung cancer, were used as donors. Samples were obtained from the margins of localized lung adenocarcinomas. For TCR repertoire analysis, CD4+ T cells from tumor tissue were profiled apart from CD8+ T cells. The library was made by PCR. Sequencing instrument: HiSeq X Ten. Using fastp trimming at Q25 and MiXCR clonotype assembly, TCRdb reanalyzed the public sequencing data and kept in-frame beta chains. Identical CDR3 protein sequences are pooled into one entry, listed with their most common genes and DNA. The sample profile shows 8,000 to 10,000 distinct CDR3 sequences; around 43% of them were found once. The ten largest clones add up to around 16% of the sample. Including cysteine and phenylalanine, the CDR3 has 13 amino acids. The CDR3 DNA has 39 bases and is translated from base 1. Via the germline V gene, CDR1 is ENHRY and CDR2 SYGVKD.

This TCR came from a female donor with lung adenocarcinoma. The CD4 and CD8 labels of this study may be unreliable. Input material: CD4+ T cells from the margin of a lung tumor. The cell subset or site label for this specimen denotes: tumor margin region. The V gene is TRBV10-3 and the J gene is TRBJ2-5, with 7 bases aligning to TRBD2. The J call may be faulty, since TRBJ2-7 better matches the DNA end. The CDR3 protein is CAISTTSTHEQYF. The DNA sequence reads TGTGCCATCAGCACGACTAGCACCCACGAGCAGTACTTC.